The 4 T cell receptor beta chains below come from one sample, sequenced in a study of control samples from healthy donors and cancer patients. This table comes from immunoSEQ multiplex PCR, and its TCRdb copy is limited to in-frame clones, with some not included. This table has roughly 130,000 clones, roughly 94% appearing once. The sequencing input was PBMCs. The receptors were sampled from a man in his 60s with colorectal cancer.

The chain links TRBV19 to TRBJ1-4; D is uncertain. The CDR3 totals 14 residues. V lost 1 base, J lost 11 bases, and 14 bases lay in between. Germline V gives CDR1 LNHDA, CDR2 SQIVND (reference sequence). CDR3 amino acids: CASSIGASLGKLFF. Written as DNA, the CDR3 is TGTGCCAGTAGTATAGGAGCATCTTTAGGGAAACTGTTTTTT.

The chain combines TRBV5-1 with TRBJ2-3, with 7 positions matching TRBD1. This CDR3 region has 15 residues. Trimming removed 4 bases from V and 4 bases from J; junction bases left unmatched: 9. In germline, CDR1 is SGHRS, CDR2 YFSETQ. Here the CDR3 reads CASSPGQLGSDTQYF. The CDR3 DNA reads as TGCGCCAGCAGCCCGGGACAGTTAGGGTCAGATACGCAGTATTTT.

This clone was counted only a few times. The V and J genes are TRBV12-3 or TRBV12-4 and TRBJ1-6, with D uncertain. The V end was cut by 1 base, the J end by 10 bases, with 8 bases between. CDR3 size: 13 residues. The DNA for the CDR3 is TGTGCCAGCAGTTTAGTTCCGGAGTCACCCCTCCACTTT. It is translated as CASSLVPESPLHF.

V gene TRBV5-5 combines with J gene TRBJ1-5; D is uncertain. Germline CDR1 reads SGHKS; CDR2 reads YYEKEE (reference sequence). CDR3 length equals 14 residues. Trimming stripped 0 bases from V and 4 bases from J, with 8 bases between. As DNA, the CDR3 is TGTGCCAGCAGCTTGGTCGAGGGAAATCAGCCCCAGCATTTT. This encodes CASSLVEGNQPQHF. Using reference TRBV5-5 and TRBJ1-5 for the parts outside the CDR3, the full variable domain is DAGVTQSPTHLIKTRGQQVTLRCSPISGHKSVSWYQQVLGQGPQFIFQYYEKEERGRGNFPDRFSARQFPNYSSELNVNALLLGDSALYLCASSLVEGNQPQHFGDGTRLSIL.